These 26 T cell receptor beta chains share one sample of origin, sequenced in a study of blood T cells in healthy people across ages. A second PCR, run for about 7 to 11 cycles, used a sample-barcoded 5' primer plus a J-beta primer mix. TCRdb itself ran the 5' RACE reads through MiXCR, one entry per CDR3 protein. This table holds fewer than 2,000,000 distinct CDR3 sequences, about 35% found once. The sequencing input was blood. The receptor set was obtained from a woman aged 25 to 45 in good health.

Many counts were recorded for this clonotype. The rearrangement uses TRBV3-1 and TRBJ2-3; D may be TRBD2 (6 bases). CDR1 and CDR2 (germline): LGHDT, YNNKEL (reference sequence). This CDR3 has 13 amino acids. Trimming shortened V by 4 bases and J by 2 bases, and 7 bases separated the two germline ends. The CDR3 nucleotides are TGTGCCAGCAGCCGCGGGGACACAGATACGCAGTATTTT. This encodes CASSRGDTDTQYF.

This chain uses TRBV20-1 with TRBJ1-4; 7 nucleotides line up with TRBD1. CDR1 and CDR2 (germline): DFQATT, SNEGSKA (reference sequence). The V segment lost 3 bases and the J segment 2 bases; nucleotides outside the gene matches: 9. CDR3 length equals 16 residues. CDR3: CSARPTTGVTNEKLFF. The CDR3, as DNA: TGCAGTGCTAGGCCCACAACAGGGGTTACTAATGAAAAACTGTTTTTT.

In this sample, this clonotype turned up once. The chain employs TRBV7-3 and TRBJ2-4; D tentatively fits TRBD1 or TRBD2 (6 bases each). This CDR3 is 15 amino acids long. Germline V gene sequence: CDR1 SGHTA, CDR2 FQGTGA. Trimming stripped 1 base from V and 15 bases from J, with 22 bases between. CDR3 residues: CASSLIPGDAGERYF. DNA for the CDR3: TGTGCCAGCAGCTTAATTCCGGGAGACGCAGGGGAGCGGTACTTC. The whole variable domain, remainder taken from reference TRBV7-3 and TRBJ2-4, is GAGVSQTPSNKVTEKGKYVELRCDPISGHTALYWYRQSLGQGPEFLIYFQGTGAADDSGLPNDRFFAVRPEGSVSTLKIQRTERGDSAVYLCASSLIPGDAGERYFGAGTRLSVL.

With regard to this clonotype: One end of the junction is discordant with germline, which a read error may explain. The chain combines TRBV7-2 with TRBJ2-1, with 7 bases lining up with TRBD1. CDR1 is SGHTA, CDR2 FQGNSA, per germline. The CDR3 loop spans 18 amino acids. DNA for the CDR3: TGTGCCAGCAGGACCCGACAGGGAAGTAGGAGCTCCTACAATGGGCAGTTCTTC. This gives the protein CASRTRQGSRSSYNGQFF.

This clonotype was counted a few times. The chain uses TRBV20-1 and TRBJ1-4, with 7 bases fitting TRBD1. Germline assignment: CDR1 DFQATT and CDR2 SNEGSKA (reference sequence). The junction had 6 bases not matched to a gene; V was cut back by 5 bases and J by 6 bases. The CDR3 has 13 amino acids. The CDR3 region is CSALQGLYEKLFF. CDR3 nucleotides: TGCAGTGCTCTACAGGGGTTGTATGAAAAACTGTTTTTT.

The V gene is TRBV6-5, the J gene TRBJ2-7; the match to TRBD1 covers 10 bases. The CDR3 runs 18 residues. From germline, CDR1 is MNHEY and CDR2 SVGAGI. The trim removed 4 bases at V and 2 bases at J, leaving 14 bases unmatched. The CDR3 DNA reads TGTGCCAGCAGTTTCCGGGACAGGGGCCCCATTGGGACCTACGAGCAGTACTTC. It specifies CASSFRDRGPIGTYEQYF.

This clonotype was observed a few times. V gene TRBV21-1 combines with J gene TRBJ1-2. TRBV21-1 is a recognized pseudogene. The CDR3 is 17 residues long. The CDR3 here is CASSKVPMQLTCYGYTF. CDR3 nucleotide sequence: TGTGCCAGCAGCAAAGTCCCCATGCAGCTAACTTGCTATGGCTACACCTTC.

CDR3 in amino acids: CSVEGGNSGNTIYF. The CDR3 region has the DNA TGCAGCGTTGAGGGGGGGAATAGTGGAAACACCATATATTTT. This chain joins TRBV29-1 and TRBJ1-3; D might be TRBD1 (5 bases). The CDR3 length is 14 residues. The V gene's germline CDR1 is SQVTM and CDR2 ANQGSEA. V gave up 3 bases and J gave up 3 bases, with 12 bases separating them.

The sample holds a few counts of this clonotype. The rearrangement links TRBV13 to TRBJ2-7, with a weak D call TRBD2 (6 bases). The germline V and J ends were trimmed by 4 bases and 2 bases, with 18 bases remaining between them. This CDR3 is built from 16 residues. Germline V gives CDR1 PRHDT, CDR2 FYEKMQ (reference sequence). This CDR3 reads CASSSTTSGLTYEQYF. The CDR3 nucleotides read TGTGCCAGCAGCTCCACGACGAGCGGGCTCACCTACGAGCAGTACTTC.

This clonotype has only a few counts. This chain links TRBV29-1 with TRBJ2-3; no clear D. The germline gives CDR1 SQVTM, CDR2 ANQGSEA. The CDR3 sequence is 13 residues long. V shed 3 bases and J shed 5 bases, with 12 bases lying between them. CDR3 sequence (DNA): TGCAGCGTTGATGACCCACGTGGAGATACGCAGTATTTT. Protein sequence: CSVDDPRGDTQYF.

This chain joins TRBV20-1 and TRBJ2-1; 8 positions match TRBD2. V lost 5 bases, J lost 4 bases, and 16 bases stayed unmatched. Germline lookup yields CDR1 DFQATT and CDR2 SNEGSKA (reference sequence). This CDR3 has 17 residues. In DNA form, the CDR3 reads TGCAGTGCTCCTTCGTATGGTAGCGGGACCTTATACAATGAGCAGTTCTTC. It is translated as CSAPSYGSGTLYNEQFF.

This clonotype was recorded a few times. The gene calls are TRBV7-6 and TRBJ2-5, with 10 bases fitting TRBD2. The closer fit of TRBJ2-7 to the DNA end suggests the J call may be wrong. Germline V lookup: CDR1 SGHVS, CDR2 FNYEAQ. The CDR3 spans 14 residues. The CDR3 bases are TGTGCCAGCAGCTTCCAAGCGGGGGGGGGCGAGCAGTACTTC. Amino acids: CASSFQAGGGEQYF.

The chain carries TRBV10-3 and TRBJ2-7, with 8 bases fitting TRBD1. The CDR3 sequence is 14 residues long. Germline CDR1 ENHRY, CDR2 SYGVKD. V trimming: 6 bases; J trimming: 1 base; junction bases outside the gene matches: 5. The CDR3 region is CAIRMTGDSYEQYF. CDR3 bases: TGTGCCATCAGGATGACAGGGGATTCCTACGAGCAGTACTTC.

This clonotype was observed a few times. This chain links TRBV12-3 or TRBV12-4 with TRBJ1-4; D possibly corresponds to TRBD1 (5 bases). The germline V and J ends were trimmed by 2 bases and 0 bases, with 7 bases remaining between them. The CDR3 loop spans 15 amino acids. CDR3 sequence reads: CASSLRGATNEKLFF. Here the CDR3 DNA reads TGTGCCAGCAGTTTACGGGGGGCAACTAATGAAAAACTGTTTTTT.

This clonotype has just a few counts. The chain recombines TRBV5-5 with TRBJ2-7; TRBD1 agrees at 7 bases. The CDR3 extends over 15 amino acids. Germline CDR1 SGHKS, CDR2 YYEKEE (reference sequence). V gave up 5 bases and J gave up 3 bases; unmatched junction bases: 11. The CDR3 protein is CASRTSRGNYYEQYF. CDR3 DNA: TGTGCCAGCAGGACGAGCAGGGGGAACTACTACGAGCAGTACTTC.

The chain employs TRBV6-1 and TRBJ2-1; D gene ambiguous. V was cut by 10 bases and J by 3 bases, with 7 bases left in between. The CDR3 extends over 11 amino acids. Germline CDR1 MNHNS, CDR2 SASEGT. The CDR3 spells CAILYYNEQFF. CDR3 coding DNA: TGTGCCATCTTATACTACAATGAGCAGTTCTTC.

In its sample, this clonotype was seen a few times. The chain links TRBV10-2 to TRBJ2-7, with TRBD1 matching 8 bases. The germline V gene encodes CDR1 WSHSY and CDR2 SAAADI. This CDR3 has 13 amino acids. Germline trimming cut 6 bases from V and 6 bases from J; bases unmatched to any gene: 7. CDR3 residues: CASSSNDRGEQYF. Written as DNA, the CDR3 is TGCGCCAGCAGCTCCAACGACAGGGGCGAGCAGTACTTC.

This CDR3 is CASMGINGEYF. The CDR3 bases are TGTGCCAGCATGGGGATTAACGGGGAGTACTTC. J is TRBJ2-7 and V is TRBV2, with D possibly being TRBD2 (5 bases). Trimming shortened V by 7 bases and J by 11 bases, and 15 bases separated the two germline ends. Germline values: CDR1 SNHLY, CDR2 FYNNEI. The CDR3 totals 11 residues.

Note on this clonotype: This may be a read error: a much more frequent sequence differs by one nucleotide. The chain couples TRBV6-7 to TRBJ2-1, with D hard to call. TRBV6-7 has ORF status, its function being uncertain. V lost 6 bases and J 0 bases, leaving 15 bases between the germline ends. The CDR3 totals 16 residues. Written as DNA, the CDR3 is TGTGCCAGCAGGTCAGTGGGGATAAGCTCCTACAATGAGCAGTTCTTC. Amino acids: CASRSVGISSYNEQFF.

This clonotype was seen at least ten times. This chain links TRBV3-1 with TRBJ2-3; 12 nucleotides agree with TRBD2. V gave up 6 bases and J gave up 5 bases; unmatched junction bases: 9. The CDR3 spans 16 residues. CDR1 and CDR2 (germline): LGHDT, YNNKEL (reference sequence). CDR3 nucleotide sequence: TGTGCCAGCAGTCGACGGACTAGCGGGGCTCGAGATACGCAGTATTTT. Its protein is CASSRRTSGARDTQYF.

J is TRBJ2-1 and V is TRBV15; 7 bases line up with TRBD2. Unmatched junction bases numbered 9, after V lost 0 bases and J lost 4 bases. This CDR3 contains 17 residues. CDR1 and CDR2 from the germline V gene are LNHNV and YYDKDF (reference sequence). Here the CDR3 reads CATSRDSWASGYNEQFF. The CDR3 DNA follows: TGTGCCACCAGCAGAGATTCGTGGGCTAGCGGTTACAATGAGCAGTTCTTC.

This clonotype was counted between two and nine times. The rearrangement links TRBV11-2 to TRBJ2-3; 9 nucleotides align to TRBD1. J was trimmed by 5 bases and V by 1 base; bases with no gene match: 7. Germline V gene sequence: CDR1 SGHAT, CDR2 FQNNGV. This CDR3 region has 16 residues. The CDR3 protein is CASSLAGTGYGDTQYF. As DNA, the CDR3 is TGTGCCAGCAGCTTAGCCGGGACAGGGTACGGAGATACGCAGTATTTT. Together with reference TRBV11-2 and TRBJ2-3, the CDR3 gives the full variable domain: EAGVAQSPRYKIIEKRQSVAFWCNPISGHATLYWYQQILGQGPKLLIQFQNNGVVDDSQLPKDRFSAERLKGVDSTLKIQPAKLEDSAVYLCASSLAGTGYGDTQYFGPGTRLTVL.

With regard to this clonotype: This may be a read error, as it is one base from a much larger clone. V and J are TRBV29-1 and TRBJ2-7; tentatively, D is TRBD2 (6 bases). CDR3 length: 13 amino acids. The V end was cut by 5 bases, the J end by 0 bases, with 11 bases between. In germline, CDR1 is SQVTM, CDR2 ANQGSEA. CDR3 DNA sequence: TGCAGCGTTTGTACCGGGAGCTCCTACGAGCAGTACTTC. The encoded protein is CSVCTGSSYEQYF.

Turning to this clonotype: The CDR3 carries no conserved terminal phenylalanine or tryptophan, so it likely arises from a read error. The V call is TRBV5-1, the J call TRBJ2-5; TRBD2 aligns across 10 bases. This CDR3 region has 16 residues. In germline, CDR1 is SGHRS, CDR2 YFSETQ. The V segment lost 0 bases and the J segment 1 base; nucleotides outside the gene matches: 3. CDR3 sequence reads: CASSLDVAGGQETQYV. The CDR3 DNA is TGCGCCAGCAGCTTGGATGTAGCGGGGGGCCAAGAGACCCAGTACGTC.

Only one count was recorded for this clonotype. At one end, the junction sequence differs from germline, possibly due to a read error. The CDR3 sequence is CASSSLAITGGKTVF. DNA for the CDR3: TGTGCCAGCAGCTCCCTCGCGATAACGGGGGGAAAAACTGTTTTT. The rearrangement uses TRBV11-2 and TRBJ1-4; D might be TRBD1 (5 bases). The CDR3 is 15 residues long. Germline values: CDR1 SGHAT, CDR2 FQNNGV.

To note about this clonotype: The junction departs from the called germline gene at one end, perhaps through a read error. V is TRBV6-6 and J is TRBJ2-3; D is uncertain. This CDR3 contains 14 residues. Germline lookup yields CDR1 MNHNY and CDR2 SVGAGI (reference sequence). The CDR3 is CSSSYGANTDTQYF. The CDR3 DNA sequence: TGTTCCAGCAGTTACGGAGCGAACACAGATACGCAGTATTTT.